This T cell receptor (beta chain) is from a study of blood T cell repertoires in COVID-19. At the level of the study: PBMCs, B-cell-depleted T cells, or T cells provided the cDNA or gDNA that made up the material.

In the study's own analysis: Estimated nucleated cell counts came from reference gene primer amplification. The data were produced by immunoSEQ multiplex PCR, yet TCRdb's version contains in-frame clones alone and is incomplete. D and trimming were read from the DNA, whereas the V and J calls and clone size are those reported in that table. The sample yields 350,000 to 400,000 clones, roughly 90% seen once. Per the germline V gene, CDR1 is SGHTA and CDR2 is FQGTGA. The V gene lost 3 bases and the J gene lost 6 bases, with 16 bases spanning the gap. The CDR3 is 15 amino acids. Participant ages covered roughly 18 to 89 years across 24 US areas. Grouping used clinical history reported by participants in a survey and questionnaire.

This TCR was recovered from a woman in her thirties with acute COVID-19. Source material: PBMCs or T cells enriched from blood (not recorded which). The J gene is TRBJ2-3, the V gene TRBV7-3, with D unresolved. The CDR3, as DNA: TGTGCCAGCAGCTTCCGACCCGACTCCGGGGATACGCAGTATTTT. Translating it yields CASSFRPDSGDTQYF.